The present TCR beta chain was sequenced within a study of shared clonotypes between healthy human individuals. Overall study findings and caveats: Sampling covered nothing but blood. Tissue TCR repertoires likely differ from those found in blood.

This clone was recorded once. Its antigen is still unknown. Selected positively for CCR7 and CD45RO-negative, naive CD8 cells excluded terminally differentiated effector memory CD45RA+ cells. Some clones are missing from TCRdb's copy, which holds only in-frame ones; the method was immunoSEQ multiplex PCR. The table has about 820,000 clones, almost 95% seen once. With V trimmed by 5 bases and J by 0 bases, 9 bases remained unmatched. Germline CDR1 reads SEHNR; CDR2 reads FQNEAQ (reference sequence). CDR3 size: 18 residues. This chain links TRBV7-9 with TRBJ2-1; 11 bases fit TRBD2. Sequencing was performed on naive CD8+ T cells sorted from blood. The source of this sequence is a man between 25 and 39 years old in good health. The CDR3 DNA is TGTGCCAGCAGCACGGGACTAGCGGATTCGCTCTCCTACAATGAGCAGTTCTTC. Its protein product is CASSTGLADSLSYNEQFF.